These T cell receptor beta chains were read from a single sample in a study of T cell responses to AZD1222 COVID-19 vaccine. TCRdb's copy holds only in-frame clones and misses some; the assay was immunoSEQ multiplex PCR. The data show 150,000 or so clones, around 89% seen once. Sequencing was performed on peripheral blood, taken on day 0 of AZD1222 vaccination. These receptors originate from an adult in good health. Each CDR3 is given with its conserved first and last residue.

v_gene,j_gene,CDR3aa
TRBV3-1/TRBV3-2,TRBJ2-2,CASSQDLPGQGTGELFF
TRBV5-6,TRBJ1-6,CASRFGSILSPLHF
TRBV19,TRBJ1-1,CASSIEGRGNTEAFF
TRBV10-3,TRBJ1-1,CAISSSREAFF
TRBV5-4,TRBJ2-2,CASSLHLTGELFF
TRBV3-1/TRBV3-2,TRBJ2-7,CASSQDQPPTSGECYEQYF
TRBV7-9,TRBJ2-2,CASSLAFSAGELFF
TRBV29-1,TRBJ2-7,CSVRDTSSYERQYF
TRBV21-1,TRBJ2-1,CASSTAVEGASYNEQFF
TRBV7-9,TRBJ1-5,CASSRTGGANQPQHF
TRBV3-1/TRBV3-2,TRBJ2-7,CASSPPSTGVGEQYF
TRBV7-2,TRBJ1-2,CASSLAGQARGYTF
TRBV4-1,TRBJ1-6,CASSQDAAGSSYNSPLHF
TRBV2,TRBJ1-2,CASSEWGAGYTF
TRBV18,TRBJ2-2,CASSPPGQGTGELFF
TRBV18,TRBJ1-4,CASSRGTDEKLFF
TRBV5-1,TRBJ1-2,CASSLDQTSSYTF
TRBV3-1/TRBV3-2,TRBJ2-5,CASSQPGQRVETQYF
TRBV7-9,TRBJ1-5,CASSLKGVDQPQHF
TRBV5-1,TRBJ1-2,CASSPFREITGYTF
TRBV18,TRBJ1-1,CASSPTGVSTEAFF
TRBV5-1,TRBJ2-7,CASSLGPGAYEQYF
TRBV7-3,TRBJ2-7,CASSLRTGPLTHEQYF
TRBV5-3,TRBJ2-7,CARSLPGPRHEQYF
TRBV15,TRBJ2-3,CATILMGSTDTQYF